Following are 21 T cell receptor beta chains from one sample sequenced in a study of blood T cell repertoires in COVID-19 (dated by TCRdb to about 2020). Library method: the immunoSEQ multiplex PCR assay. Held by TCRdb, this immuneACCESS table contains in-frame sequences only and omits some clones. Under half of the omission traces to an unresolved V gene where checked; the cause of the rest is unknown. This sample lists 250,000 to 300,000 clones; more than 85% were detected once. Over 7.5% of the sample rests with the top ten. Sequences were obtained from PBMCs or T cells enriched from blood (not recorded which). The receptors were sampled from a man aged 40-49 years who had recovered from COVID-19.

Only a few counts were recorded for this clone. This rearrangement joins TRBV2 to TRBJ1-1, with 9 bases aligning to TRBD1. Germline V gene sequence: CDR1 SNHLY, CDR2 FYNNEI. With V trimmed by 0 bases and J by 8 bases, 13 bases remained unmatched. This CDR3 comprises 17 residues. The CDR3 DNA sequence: TGTGCCAGCAGTGAAGCCCCACAGGGGGCCGGGAAACCGGAAGCTTTCTTT. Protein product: CASSEAPQGAGKPEAFF. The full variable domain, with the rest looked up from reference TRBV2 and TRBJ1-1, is EPEVTQTPSHQVTQMGQEVILRCVPISNHLYFYWYRQILGQKVEFLVSFYNNEISEKSEIFDDQFSVERPDGSNFTLKIRSTKLEDSAMYFCASSEAPQGAGKPEAFFGQGTRLTVV.

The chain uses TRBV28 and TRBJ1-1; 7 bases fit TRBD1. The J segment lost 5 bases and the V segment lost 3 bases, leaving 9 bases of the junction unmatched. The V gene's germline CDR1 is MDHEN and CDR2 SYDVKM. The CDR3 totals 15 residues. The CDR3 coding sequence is TGTGCCAGCAGTTTTCATTCAGGGGGGCTTACTGAAGCTTTCTTT. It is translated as CASSFHSGGLTEAFF.

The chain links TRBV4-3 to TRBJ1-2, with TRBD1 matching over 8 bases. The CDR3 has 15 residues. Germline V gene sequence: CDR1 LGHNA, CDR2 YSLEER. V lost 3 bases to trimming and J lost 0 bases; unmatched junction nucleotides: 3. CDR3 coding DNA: TGCGCCAGCAGCCAGAGGACAGGGCCTAACTATGGCTACACCTTC. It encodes CASSQRTGPNYGYTF.

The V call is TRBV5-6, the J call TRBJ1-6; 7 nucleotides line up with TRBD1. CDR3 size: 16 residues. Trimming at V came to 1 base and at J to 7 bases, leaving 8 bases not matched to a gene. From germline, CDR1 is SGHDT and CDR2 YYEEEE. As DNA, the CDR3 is TGTGCCAGCAGCTTGAGACAGGGCAGCATCAATTCACCCCTCCACTTT. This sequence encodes CASSLRQGSINSPLHF.

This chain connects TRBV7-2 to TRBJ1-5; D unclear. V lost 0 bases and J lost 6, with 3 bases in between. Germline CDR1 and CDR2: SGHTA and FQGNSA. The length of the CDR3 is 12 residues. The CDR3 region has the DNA TGTGCCAGCAGCTTAGCCAGTCAGCCCCAGCATTTT. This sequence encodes CASSLASQPQHF.

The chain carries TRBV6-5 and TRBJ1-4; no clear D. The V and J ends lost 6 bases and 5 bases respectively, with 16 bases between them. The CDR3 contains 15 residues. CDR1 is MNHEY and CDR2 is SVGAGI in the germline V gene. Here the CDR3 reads CASRGQPTKNEKLFF. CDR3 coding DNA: TGTGCCAGCAGAGGCCAGCCGACTAAAAATGAAAAACTGTTTTTT.

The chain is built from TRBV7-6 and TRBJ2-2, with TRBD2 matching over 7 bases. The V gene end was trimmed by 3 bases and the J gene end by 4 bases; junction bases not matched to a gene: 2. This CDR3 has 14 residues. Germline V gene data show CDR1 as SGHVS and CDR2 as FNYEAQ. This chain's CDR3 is CASSFAGVTGELFF. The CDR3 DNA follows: TGTGCCAGCAGCTTTGCGGGAGTCACCGGGGAGCTGTTTTTT.

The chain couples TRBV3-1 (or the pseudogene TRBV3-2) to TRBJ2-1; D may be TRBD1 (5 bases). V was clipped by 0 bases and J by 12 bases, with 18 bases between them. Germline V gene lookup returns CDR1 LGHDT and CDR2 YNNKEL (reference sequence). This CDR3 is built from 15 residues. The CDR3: CASSQDWGSPMVQFF. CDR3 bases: TGTGCCAGCAGCCAAGATTGGGGCAGCCCAATGGTGCAGTTCTTC.

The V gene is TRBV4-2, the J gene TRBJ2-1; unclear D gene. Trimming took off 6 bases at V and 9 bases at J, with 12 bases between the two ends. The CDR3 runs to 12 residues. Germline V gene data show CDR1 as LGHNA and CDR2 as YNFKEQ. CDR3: CASRRGSGEQFF. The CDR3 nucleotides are TGTGCCAGCAGGAGAGGCTCGGGTGAGCAGTTCTTC.

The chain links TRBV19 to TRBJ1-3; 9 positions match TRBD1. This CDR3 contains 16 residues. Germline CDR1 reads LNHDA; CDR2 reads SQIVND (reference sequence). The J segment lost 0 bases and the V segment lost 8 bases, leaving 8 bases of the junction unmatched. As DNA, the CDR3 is TGTGCCAGTGGGATGGGACAGGGAGGCTCTGGAAACACCATATATTTT. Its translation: CASGMGQGGSGNTIYF. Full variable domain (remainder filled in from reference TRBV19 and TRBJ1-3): DGGITQSPKYLFRKEGQNVTLSCEQNLNHDAMYWYRQDPGQGLRLIYYSQIVNDFQKGDIAEGYSVSREKKESFPLTVTSAQKNPTAFYLCASGMGQGGSGNTIYFGEGSWLTVV.

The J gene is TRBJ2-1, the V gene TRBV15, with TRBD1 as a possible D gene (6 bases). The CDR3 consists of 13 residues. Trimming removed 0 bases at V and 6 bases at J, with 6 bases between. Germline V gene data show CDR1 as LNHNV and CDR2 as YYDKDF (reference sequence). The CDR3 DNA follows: TGTGCCACCAGCAGAGAACAGGGCAATGAGCAGTTCTTC. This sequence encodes CATSREQGNEQFF.

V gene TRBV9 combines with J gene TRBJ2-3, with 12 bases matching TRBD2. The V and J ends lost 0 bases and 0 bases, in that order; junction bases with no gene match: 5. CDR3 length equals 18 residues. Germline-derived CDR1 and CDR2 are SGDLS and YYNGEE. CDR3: CASSVGASGRVSTDTQYF. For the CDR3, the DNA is TGTGCCAGCAGCGTAGGGGCTAGCGGGAGGGTTAGCACAGATACGCAGTATTTT.

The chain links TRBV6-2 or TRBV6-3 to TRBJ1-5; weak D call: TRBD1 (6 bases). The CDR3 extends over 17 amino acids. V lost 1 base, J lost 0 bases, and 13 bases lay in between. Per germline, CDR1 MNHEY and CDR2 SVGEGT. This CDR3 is CASSYWSGAYSNQPQHF. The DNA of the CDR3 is TGTGCCAGCAGTTACTGGTCAGGGGCCTATAGCAATCAGCCCCAGCATTTT.

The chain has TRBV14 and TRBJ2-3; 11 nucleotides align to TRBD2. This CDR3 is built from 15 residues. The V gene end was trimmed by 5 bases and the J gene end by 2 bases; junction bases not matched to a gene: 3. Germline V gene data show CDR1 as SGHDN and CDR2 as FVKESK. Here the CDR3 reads CASSYSGRVTDTQYF. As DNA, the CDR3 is TGTGCCAGCAGCTATAGCGGGAGGGTCACAGATACGCAGTATTTT.

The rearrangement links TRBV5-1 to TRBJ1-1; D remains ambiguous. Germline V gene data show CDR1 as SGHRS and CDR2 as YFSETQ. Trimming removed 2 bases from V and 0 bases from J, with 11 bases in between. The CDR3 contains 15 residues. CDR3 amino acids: CASSFEVNMNTEAFF. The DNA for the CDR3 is TGCGCCAGCAGCTTCGAGGTGAACATGAACACTGAAGCTTTCTTT. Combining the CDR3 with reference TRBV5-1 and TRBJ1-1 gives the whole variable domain KAGVTQTPRYLIKTRGQQVTLSCSPISGHRSVSWYQQTPGQGLQFLFEYFSETQRNKGNFPGRFSGRQFSNSRSEMNVSTLELGDSALYLCASSFEVNMNTEAFFGQGTRLTVV.

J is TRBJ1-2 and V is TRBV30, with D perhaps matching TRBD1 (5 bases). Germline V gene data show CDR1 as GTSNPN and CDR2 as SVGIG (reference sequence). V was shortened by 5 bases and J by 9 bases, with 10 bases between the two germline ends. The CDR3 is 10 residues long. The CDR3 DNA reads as TGTGCCTGGGCCCGACAGAGCTACACCTTC. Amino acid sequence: CAWARQSYTF.

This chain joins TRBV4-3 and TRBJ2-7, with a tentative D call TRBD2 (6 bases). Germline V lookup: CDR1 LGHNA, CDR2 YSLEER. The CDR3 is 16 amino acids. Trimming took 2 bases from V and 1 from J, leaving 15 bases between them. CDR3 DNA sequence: TGCGCCAGCAGCCAATTTCCCGGAGGGGCTTCCTACGAGCAGTACTTC. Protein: CASSQFPGGASYEQYF.

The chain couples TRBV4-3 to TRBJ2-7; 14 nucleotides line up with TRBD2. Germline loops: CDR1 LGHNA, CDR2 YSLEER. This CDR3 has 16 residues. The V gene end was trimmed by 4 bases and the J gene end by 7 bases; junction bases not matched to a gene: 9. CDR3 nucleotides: TGCGCCAGCAGCCCCGAGGGACTAGCGGGAGAGTGGGAGCAGTACTTC. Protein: CASSPEGLAGEWEQYF.

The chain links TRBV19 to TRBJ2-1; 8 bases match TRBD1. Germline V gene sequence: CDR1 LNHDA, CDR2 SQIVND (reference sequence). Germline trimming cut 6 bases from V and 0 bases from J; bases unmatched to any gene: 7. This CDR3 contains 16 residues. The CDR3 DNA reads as TGTGCCAGTAGGAAGGACAGGGCTAGCTCCTACAATGAGCAGTTCTTC. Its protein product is CASRKDRASSYNEQFF.

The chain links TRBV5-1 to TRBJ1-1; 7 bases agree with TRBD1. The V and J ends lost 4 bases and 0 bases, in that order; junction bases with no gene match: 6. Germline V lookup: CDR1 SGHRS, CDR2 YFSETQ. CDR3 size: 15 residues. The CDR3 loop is CASSAEGQMNTEAFF. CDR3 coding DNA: TGCGCCAGCAGCGCGGAGGGACAGATGAACACTGAAGCTTTCTTT.

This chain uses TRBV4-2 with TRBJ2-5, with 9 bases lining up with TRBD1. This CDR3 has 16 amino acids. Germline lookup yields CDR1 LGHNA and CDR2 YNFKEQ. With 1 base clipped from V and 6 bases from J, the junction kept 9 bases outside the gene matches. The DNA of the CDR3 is TGTGCCAGCAGCCAAGGCACCCGGACAGGGGTGCAGACCCAGTACTTC. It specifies CASSQGTRTGVQTQYF.